The T cell receptor (beta chain) described here comes from a study of T cells after somatic rescue of genetic block. Data came from immunoSEQ multiplex PCR; TCRdb stores just in-frame clones and leaves some out. The sample carries approximately 70,000 clones, approximately 90% recorded once. The V segment lost 4 bases and the J segment 3 bases; nucleotides outside the gene matches: 13. The CDR3 covers 17 residues. Germline assignment: CDR1 SGHTS and CDR2 YDEGEE. This receptor was taken from a man aged 30 to 39. The V gene is TRBV5-8, the J gene TRBJ2-7, with 10 nucleotides matching TRBD1. The sample taken for sequencing was peripheral blood mononuclear cells (PBMCs). The CDR3 sequence is CASSTPGQGIGVYEQYF. The DNA for the CDR3 is TGTGCCAGCAGCACCCCGGGACAGGGGATCGGGGTCTACGAGCAGTACTTC. The complete variable domain, with remaining parts taken from reference TRBV5-8 and TRBJ2-7, reads EAGVTQSPTHLIKTRGQQATLRCSPISGHTSVYWYQQALGLGLQFLLWYDEGEERNRGNFPPRFSGRQFPNYSSELNVNALELEDSALYLCASSTPGQGIGVYEQYFGPGTRLTVT.